These T cell receptor beta chains were read from a single sample in a study of CD8 T cells in ankylosing spondylitis. In TCRdb, the 5' RACE reads were re-called with MiXCR into one record per CDR3 protein. The sample includes hundreds of thousands of distinct CDR3 sequences, roughly a third of them seen just once. Specimen: blood, either unsorted or a sorted T cell fraction (not recorded which). The receptor source for this set is a male donor with ankylosing spondylitis or in good health (not recorded which). Both conserved end residues are trimmed from each CDR3.

CDR3	V	J
SVELPGTGPAYEQY	TRBV29-1	TRBJ2-7
ASSLWVNPSYEQY	TRBV5-5	TRBJ2-7
ASSLNPDTQY	TRBV13	TRBJ2-3
ATSRESWEPQH	TRBV15	TRBJ1-5
SARDKRVWTEAF	TRBV20-1	TRBJ1-1
ASSPGMEGLWNTEAF	TRBV18	TRBJ1-1
SAKWRGGYNEQF	TRBV20-1	TRBJ2-1
ASSLTRGGETQY	TRBV11-2	TRBJ2-5
ASSQATTSHEQF	TRBV5-6	TRBJ2-1
ASSPQAVSYNEQF	TRBV6-1	TRBJ2-1
ASSWGRGSQETQY	TRBV5-1	TRBJ2-5
ASSRMDLDEQY	TRBV7-6	TRBJ2-7
ASSVRGARQETQY	TRBV25-1	TRBJ2-5
AAGQETQY	TRBV10-3	TRBJ2-5
ASRSGEGTGELF	TRBV25-1	TRBJ2-2
AISEGTFYTDTQY	TRBV10-3	TRBJ2-3
SVSTDFNSPLH	TRBV29-1	TRBJ1-6
ASSYSNSGTGDEKLF	TRBV6-5	TRBJ1-4
ASSQLGATGELF	TRBV4-1	TRBJ2-2
ASSYLAGGYNEQF	TRBV12-3/TRBV12-4	TRBJ2-1
ASSLQGGYEQY	TRBV5-6	TRBJ2-7
ASGSGDRVRNNEQF	TRBV12-5	TRBJ2-1
ASSFNGNEQF	TRBV27	TRBJ2-1
ASSPAGGGGYT	TRBV6-1	TRBJ1-2
ASSSGTWNTGELF	TRBV7-2	TRBJ2-2
ASSVSGRIGQETQY	TRBV9	TRBJ2-5
ASSEGLADTDTQY	TRBV9	TRBJ2-3
ASSEYSRKETQY	TRBV10-2	TRBJ2-5
ASSEALREAGPYEQY	TRBV2	TRBJ2-7
ATSDYDDHTYNEQF	TRBV24-1	TRBJ2-1
ASSLGSGGAHEQF	TRBV7-2	TRBJ2-1
SARAIPRVYTDTQY	TRBV20-1	TRBJ2-3
ASSWTGDEQY	TRBV5-1	TRBJ2-7
ASSYLPSGEPNEQF	TRBV6-5	TRBJ2-1
ASSHTQGRVYEQY	TRBV5-5	TRBJ2-7
ASSFFPSDRGTYEQY	TRBV7-9	TRBJ2-7
ASSHRTARTYNEQF	TRBV3-1	TRBJ2-1
ASSRDRDNEQF	TRBV11-3	TRBJ2-1